Listed below are T cell receptor beta chains from one sample, sequenced in a study of T cell responses to AZD1222 COVID-19 vaccine. The repertoire was sequenced with immunoSEQ multiplex PCR; TCRdb's copy has only in-frame clones and lacks some. Of fewer than 300,000 clones listed, more than 80% are singletons. The sequences come from peripheral blood, collected on day 0 of AZD1222 vaccination. These receptor sequences come from an adult in good health. CDR3s include the opening cysteine and the closing phenylalanine or tryptophan. The order of the fields is J gene, D gene, clone size, V gene, CDR3 DNA, CDR3 protein. A D gene is named only where the DNA matches it firmly. Not every row has a clone size; where given, it reads once, few, many or a size class.

TRBJ1-4	NA	NA	TRBV11-3	TGTGCCAGCACCATAGCCCGCCGGGGTGGTACGTTTTTT	CASTIARRGGTFF
TRBJ1-6	NA	NA	TRBV5-1	TGCGCCAGCAGCTTGGCCATTGGGCGGGAATCACCCCTCCACTTT	CASSLAIGRESPLHF
TRBJ2-7	NA	NA	TRBV5-1	TGCGCCAGCAGCTTGGGCTCTGGGACGGGCGAGCAGTACTTC	CASSLGSGTGEQYF
TRBJ2-3	NA	NA	TRBV9	TGTGCCAGCAGCGGAATTCTGTGGTATACGCAGTATTTT	CASSGILWYTQYF
TRBJ2-5	NA	NA	TRBV12-3/TRBV12-4	TGTGCCAGCACCTGGGACCAGTACTTC	CASTWDQYF
TRBJ1-5	NA	NA	TRBV11-2	TGTGCCAGCAGTCGGCACAATCAGCCCCAGCATTTT	CASSRHNQPQHF
TRBJ2-1	TRBD2	NA	TRBV7-9	TGTGCCAGCAGGATAGCGGGGGGCTCCTACAATGAGCAGTTCTTC	CASRIAGGSYNEQFF
TRBJ2-1	TRBD1	few	TRBV5-6	TGTGCCAGCAGCTCTACAGGGGGCTCCTACAATGAGCAGTTCTTC	CASSSTGGSYNEQFF
TRBJ2-7	TRBD1	NA	TRBV2	TGTGCCAGCAGTGTCCGGACAGGACGGTACGAGCAGTACTTC	CASSVRTGRYEQYF
TRBJ1-2	TRBD1	NA	TRBV3-1/TRBV3-2	TGTGCCAGCAGCCAACTTTCTCAGGGGGCAAGAAGAGGCTACACCTTC	CASSQLSQGARRGYTF
TRBJ1-2	TRBD1	once	TRBV7-9	TGTGCCAGCAGCCCCTGGACAGGGGGAGACGAGGGCTACACCTTC	CASSPWTGGDEGYTF
TRBJ1-2	NA	NA	TRBV10-2	TGCGCCAGCAGTGTTGGGGGCACTGGCTACACCTTC	CASSVGGTGYTF
TRBJ2-1	NA	NA	TRBV28	TGTGCCAGCTCACCGTTTGGGGGCTACGATGAGCAGTTCTTC	CASSPFGGYDEQFF
TRBJ1-4	NA	NA	TRBV28	TGTGCCAGCAGTCCAGGAGGAAACCCAACTAATGAAAAACTGTTTTTT	CASSPGGNPTNEKLFF
TRBJ1-1	NA	NA	TRBV29-1	TGCAGCGTTGAAGGCCCAGATGGGGCCTCGAACACTGAAGCTTTCTTT	CSVEGPDGASNTEAFF
TRBJ2-7	TRBD1	NA	TRBV9	TGTGCCAGCAGCGGGGGACAGTTCCCCTACGAGCAGTACTTC	CASSGGQFPYEQYF
TRBJ1-6	NA	NA	TRBV28	TGTGCCAGCAGTCATGGGGTTTCACCCCTCCACTTT	CASSHGVSPLHF
TRBJ1-5	NA	once	TRBV6-2/TRBV6-3	TGTGCCAGCAGTTACGGGTATAGCAATCAGCCCCAGCATTTT	CASSYGYSNQPQHF
TRBJ2-3	TRBD2	NA	TRBV5-1	TGCGCCAGCAGCTTTGCCGGGACTAGAGACACAGATACGCAGTATTTT	CASSFAGTRDTDTQYF
TRBJ1-4	NA	NA	TRBV6-5	TGTGCCAGCAGGTCGGGAGGGGTAAGTGAAAAACTGTTTTTT	CASRSGGVSEKLFF
TRBJ2-7	TRBD2	NA	TRBV25-1	TGTGCCAGCAGCCCTCCGGGGGGAATCTACGAGCAGTACTTC	CASSPPGGIYEQYF
TRBJ2-7	TRBD1	NA	TRBV6-5	TGTGCCAGCAGTCCTAGACAGGGTCCCTACGAGCAGTACTTC	CASSPRQGPYEQYF
TRBJ1-5	NA	NA	TRBV7-4	TGTGCCAGCAGCTTGGGGCCGGTCGAGAACAATCAGCCCCAGCATTTT	CASSLGPVENNQPQHF
TRBJ2-5	NA	NA	TRBV30	TGTGCCTGGAGTGTACGAGCGGAGACCCAGTACTTC	CAWSVRAETQYF
TRBJ1-6	NA	NA	TRBV7-9	TGTGCCAGCAGCTCAGGTCTAACGGGAAATTCACCCCTCCACTTT	CASSSGLTGNSPLHF
TRBJ2-5	TRBD1	NA	TRBV23-1	TGCGCCAGCAGTCCGCCGGACAGGGGGGGCCAAGAGACCCAGTACTTC	CASSPPDRGGQETQYF
TRBJ1-1	NA	NA	TRBV28	TGTGCCAGCAGTTTTGATGGGGCAGTTGGTGAAGCTTTCTTT	CASSFDGAVGEAFF
TRBJ1-1	NA	NA	TRBV28	TGTGCCAGCAGGCCGCGGGCGCGCCGTCGAGTCACTGAAGCTTTCTTT	CASRPRARRRVTEAFF
TRBJ1-2	NA	NA	TRBV28	TGTGCCAGCAGTTTGGGGAGGCCAGGGGGCTACACCTTC	CASSLGRPGGYTF
TRBJ2-7	NA	NA	TRBV21-1	TGTGCCAGCAGCCCCCGGGGGAGGGACCTTAGAGAGCAGTACTTC	CASSPRGRDLREQYF
TRBJ2-2	NA	NA	TRBV29-1	TGCAGCGTAGGAATTCCGAACACCGGGGAGCTGTTTTTT	CSVGIPNTGELFF
TRBJ2-3	TRBD2	once	TRBV5-1	TGCGCCAGCAGCTCTGGTACTAGCGGGGGAGATACGCAGTATTTT	CASSSGTSGGDTQYF